This T cell receptor (beta chain) was found in a study of T cells after yellow fever vaccination. TCRdb passed the 5' RACE reads through MiXCR, listing each CDR3 protein once. The data contain just over 250,000 distinct CDR3 sequences, roughly 5% of them seen just once; the ten biggest clones take up roughly 3%. This clonotype has more than one count but fewer than ten. CDR3 length: 15 amino acids. V was pared by 3 bases and J by 3 bases, with 3 bases of the junction left unmatched. Germline CDR1 is DFQATT and CDR2 is SNEGSKA (reference sequence). Material: CD4+ T cells sorted from PBMCs, obtained on the day of the yellow fever booster vaccination. The TCR sequence derives from a man aged 18-30 years who received the YFV17D yellow fever vaccine. The chain combines TRBV20-1 with TRBJ2-3; 13 bases match TRBD2. The CDR3 loop is CSASWTSGGTDTQYF. CDR3 DNA sequence: TGCAGTGCTAGCTGGACTAGCGGGGGAACAGATACGCAGTATTTT.